This passage covers 23 T cell receptor beta chains from one sample sequenced in a study of OX40 agonist ivuxolimab in advanced cancers. Assay: immunoSEQ multiplex PCR; the TCRdb copy retains only in-frame clones and omits some. This table has about 19,000 clones, approximately 73% appearing once. This specimen consisted of CD4+ or CD8+ T cells sorted from blood, obtained in a trial of the OX40 agonist ivuxolimab. Receptors were obtained from an adult with an advanced solid tumor such as melanoma, head and neck, liver or kidney cancer.

The sample holds many counts of this clone. V and J are TRBV28 and TRBJ2-5, with TRBD1 matching over 9 bases. Trimming removed 4 bases from V and 3 bases from J; junction bases left unmatched: 3. There are 14 residues in the CDR3. Germline V gene data show CDR1 as MDHEN and CDR2 as SYDVKM. Here the CDR3 DNA reads TGTGCCAGCAGTTCCGGGACAGGGAAAGAGACCCAGTACTTC. Translation: CASSSGTGKETQYF.

This clone was recorded only once. The V and J genes are TRBV7-2 and TRBJ1-6; D might be TRBD1 (6 bases). The CDR3 covers 14 residues. The V gene lost 2 bases and the J gene lost 9 bases, with 11 bases spanning the gap. Germline values: CDR1 SGHTA, CDR2 FQGNSA. CDR3 sequence: CASSLRGVGSPLHF. CDR3 bases: TGTGCCAGCAGCTTAAGGGGGGTGGGTTCACCCCTCCACTTT.

This clone has a single count. This chain uses TRBV27 with TRBJ2-3; the D is unclear. The CDR3 has 14 amino acids. Trimming stripped 3 bases from V and 2 bases from J, with 9 bases between. CDR1 and CDR2 (germline): MNHEY, SMNVEV (reference sequence). The CDR3 region has the DNA TGTGCCAGCAGTTTTTACTACGACACAGATACGCAGTATTTT. This encodes CASSFYYDTDTQYF.

This rearrangement joins TRBV27 to TRBJ2-7; TRBD2 agrees at 15 bases. The CDR3 spans 18 residues. V dropped 2 bases and J dropped 4; count of bases not matched to a gene: 9. Germline assignment: CDR1 MNHEY and CDR2 SMNVEV (reference sequence). Written as DNA, the CDR3 is TGTGCCAGCAGTTTAGAAGGACTAGCGGGAGGGCCGCTGTACGAGCAGTACTTC. Protein product: CASSLEGLAGGPLYEQYF.

This clone was picked up a small number of times. The chain carries TRBV9 and TRBJ1-1; D gene ambiguous. CDR1 is SGDLS, CDR2 YYNGEE, per germline. V was clipped by 4 bases and J by 8 bases, with 15 bases between them. The CDR3 has 13 amino acids. This CDR3 reads CASSSRLKGEAFF. CDR3 coding DNA: TGTGCCAGCAGCTCGCGACTTAAGGGAGAAGCTTTCTTT.

The gene calls are TRBV21-1 and TRBJ2-1; the table gives TRBD2 as D, unverified against the DNA. TRBV21-1 constitutes a pseudogene. The CDR3 has 20 residues. The CDR3 nucleotides read TGTGCCAGCAGCAATGGCGGACTAGCGGGGCGAGAAAACCCCTACAATGAGCAGTTCTTC. Translating gives CASSNGGLAGRENPYNEQFF.

The V gene is TRBV28, the J gene TRBJ1-3; possibly TRBD1 for D (6 bases). Germline assignment: CDR1 MDHEN and CDR2 SYDVKM. This CDR3 is built from 18 residues. Trimming cost V 2 bases and J 0 bases, with 17 bases left between them. This CDR3 reads CASSLKPGQFLSGNTIYF. CDR3 DNA sequence: TGTGCCAGCAGTTTAAAGCCCGGACAGTTCCTCTCTGGAAACACCATATATTTT.

The gene calls are TRBV7-2 and TRBJ2-7, with TRBD2 matching 7 bases. The CDR3 has 17 residues. V dropped 5 bases and J dropped 0; count of bases not matched to a gene: 13. In germline, CDR1 is SGHTA, CDR2 FQGNSA. CDR3 DNA sequence: TGTGCCAGCAGCGCCGCTTACTATAGCGGGCGCTCCTACGAGCAGTACTTC. It yields the protein CASSAAYYSGRSYEQYF.

V is TRBV4-3 and J is TRBJ2-7; no clear D gene. The CDR3 runs to 15 residues. Trimming removed 1 base at V and 2 bases at J, with 12 bases between. Germline V gene lookup returns CDR1 LGHNA and CDR2 YSLEER. CDR3 sequence (DNA): TGCGCCAGCAGCCAAGGTTCCCTCGGGCCCTACGAGCAGTACTTC. It encodes CASSQGSLGPYEQYF.

This clone was counted a few times. The chain carries TRBV5-4 and TRBJ1-2, with unresolved D. The CDR3 consists of 12 residues. The V gene lost 4 bases and the J gene lost 4 bases, with 8 bases spanning the gap. CDR1 is SGHNT, CDR2 YYREEE, per germline (reference sequence). The CDR3 protein is CASSGAGYGYTF. CDR3 DNA sequence: TGTGCCAGCAGCGGTGCAGGCTATGGCTACACCTTC. Variable domain in full (rest from reference TRBV5-4 and TRBJ1-2): ETGVTQSPTHLIKTRGQQVTLRCSSQSGHNTVSWYQQALGQGPQFIFQYYREEENGRGNFPPRFSGLQFPNYSSELNVNALELDDSALYLCASSGAGYGYTFGSGTRLTVV.

The rearrangement links TRBV5-6 to TRBJ2-1; 10 positions match TRBD2. Germline V gene sequence: CDR1 SGHDT, CDR2 YYEEEE. This CDR3 is built from 15 residues. V lost 4 bases and J lost 7; bases outside the gene matches: 8. CDR3 loop: CASSLILAGVNEQFF. CDR3 DNA sequence: TGTGCCAGCAGCCTCATTCTAGCGGGAGTGAATGAGCAGTTCTTC.

The rearrangement links TRBV28 to TRBJ2-7, with D possibly TRBD1 on 6 matching bases. CDR3 length equals 15 residues. Germline values: CDR1 MDHEN, CDR2 SYDVKM. Trimming removed 1 base from V and 6 bases from J, with 16 bases in between. In DNA form, the CDR3 reads TGTGCCAGCAGTTTATCTCTAAGGGGGAACTTCGAGCAGTACTTC. It is translated as CASSLSLRGNFEQYF.

The chain uses TRBV4-1 and TRBJ2-1, with 7 bases aligning to TRBD2. This CDR3 has 16 amino acids. The J segment lost 3 bases and the V segment lost 0 bases, leaving 5 bases of the junction unmatched. Germline loops: CDR1 MGHRA, CDR2 YSYEKL. CDR3 sequence: CASSQERGVVYNEQFF. The CDR3 coding sequence is TGCGCCAGCAGCCAAGAACGGGGGGTCGTCTACAATGAGCAGTTCTTC.

The chain uses TRBV4-1 and TRBJ1-2, with TRBD1 identical over 7 bases. This CDR3 spans 14 amino acids. Losses at the gene ends were 5 bases for V and 10 bases for J; bases not matched to a gene: 13. The V gene's germline CDR1 is MGHRA and CDR2 YSYEKL. This CDR3 reads CASSLTGKLGDYTF. The DNA of the CDR3 is TGCGCCAGCAGCTTGACAGGGAAGTTAGGCGACTACACCTTC.

This chain joins TRBV2 and TRBJ2-1, with 8 nucleotides matching TRBD1. The CDR3 covers 17 residues. Trimming removed 5 bases from V and 0 bases from J; junction bases left unmatched: 9. Germline V gives CDR1 SNHLY, CDR2 FYNNEI. The CDR3, as DNA: TGTGCCAGCAGTACCAGACAGGGGTTCGTCTCCTACAATGAGCAGTTCTTC. It encodes CASSTRQGFVSYNEQFF.

This clone showed up just a few times. V gene TRBV5-8 combines with J gene TRBJ1-1; tentatively, D is TRBD1 (6 bases). The germline CDR1 and CDR2 sequences are SGHTS and YDEGEE. The V gene lost 6 bases and the J gene lost 0 bases, with 18 bases spanning the gap. This CDR3 has 16 amino acids. CDR3 coding DNA: TGTGCCAGCATAAACCGACCCGGACAGATGAACACTGAAGCTTTCTTT. This sequence encodes CASINRPGQMNTEAFF. Together with reference TRBV5-8 and TRBJ1-1, the CDR3 gives the full variable domain: EAGVTQSPTHLIKTRGQQATLRCSPISGHTSVYWYQQALGLGLQFLLWYDEGEERNRGNFPPRFSGRQFPNYSSELNVNALELEDSALYLCASINRPGQMNTEAFFGQGTRLTVV.

This chain uses TRBV7-9 with TRBJ1-4; D not certain. Germline V CDR1 and CDR2: SEHNR, FQNEAQ (reference sequence). CDR3 length equals 16 residues. The V end lost 0 bases, the J end lost 2 bases, and 10 bases lay between the germline ends. CDR3 sequence: CASSLAVPWTNEKLFF. CDR3 in DNA: TGTGCCAGCAGCTTAGCCGTACCTTGGACTAATGAAAAACTGTTTTTT.

A few counts support this clone. V usage is TRBV28 and J usage is TRBJ2-2; D uncertain. Trimming shortened V by 7 bases and J by 2 bases, and 14 bases separated the two germline ends. CDR1 and CDR2 (germline): MDHEN, SYDVKM. CDR3 size: 15 residues. This chain's CDR3 is CASTARKVNTGELFF. In DNA, the CDR3 is TGTGCCAGCACCGCCAGGAAGGTAAACACCGGGGAGCTGTTTTTT.

V is TRBV5-4 and J is TRBJ2-2; perhaps TRBD2 as D (6 bases). Germline V gene sequence: CDR1 SGHNT, CDR2 YYREEE (reference sequence). CDR3 length equals 15 residues. V was shortened by 0 bases and J by 3 bases, with 9 bases between the two germline ends. DNA for the CDR3: TGTGCCAGCAGCTTGGACGCGGGACACACCGGGGAGCTGTTTTTT. Its protein is CASSLDAGHTGELFF.

V and J are TRBV29-1 and TRBJ2-5; D is perhaps TRBD1 (5 bases). The CDR3 length is 12 residues. Germline V gives CDR1 SQVTM, CDR2 ANQGSEA. Trimming cost V 7 bases and J 4 bases, with 13 bases left between them. DNA of the CDR3: TGCAGCGGATGGACAAGGTCAGAGACCCAGTACTTC. Amino acid sequence: CSGWTRSETQYF.

The chain joins TRBV27 to TRBJ2-1, with 7 bases matching TRBD2. In germline, CDR1 is MNHEY, CDR2 SMNVEV (reference sequence). This CDR3 comprises 15 residues. Germline trimming cut 1 base from V and 4 bases from J; bases unmatched to any gene: 4. CDR3 loop: CASSLFPSGYNEQFF. The DNA of the CDR3 is TGTGCCAGCAGTTTATTTCCTAGCGGATACAATGAGCAGTTCTTC.

This clone was detected once. The gene calls are TRBV4-2 and TRBJ2-7; D may be TRBD2 (5 bases). The germline V gene encodes CDR1 LGHNA and CDR2 YNFKEQ. The CDR3 loop spans 13 amino acids. V was cut by 3 bases and J by 4 bases, with 10 bases left in between. The CDR3: CASSHTVAYEQYF. The CDR3 DNA reads as TGTGCCAGCAGCCATACAGTAGCGTACGAGCAGTACTTC.

V and J are TRBV6-5 and TRBJ1-1; no reliable D call. The germline V gene has CDR1 MNHEY and CDR2 SVGAGI. This CDR3 contains 14 residues. V was cut by 5 bases and J by 5 bases, with 15 bases left in between. CDR3 region: CASSPTLKFTEAFF. CDR3 in DNA: TGTGCCAGCAGTCCGACATTGAAGTTTACTGAAGCTTTCTTT.